One and the same sample provided the 2 T cell receptor beta chains below, sequenced in a study of T cells after yellow fever vaccination. TCRdb reprocessed the 5' RACE reads with MiXCR, giving one entry per CDR3 protein. The sample shows about 300,000 distinct CDR3 sequences, around 8.6% of them seen only once. Sequences were derived from CD4+ T cells sorted from PBMCs, sampled 5 days after the yellow fever booster vaccination. The receptors shown here come from a man in his late teens or twenties who received the YFV17D yellow fever vaccine.

This clonotype has only a few counts. The chain carries TRBV11-2 and TRBJ2-5; 10 bases are a match to TRBD2. The CDR3 sequence is 14 residues long. Per germline, CDR1 SGHAT and CDR2 FQNNGV. The J segment lost 5 bases and the V segment lost 5 bases, leaving 5 bases of the junction unmatched. CDR3 amino acids: CASSPRGLAETQYF. The CDR3 DNA reads as TGTGCCAGCAGCCCACGGGGACTAGCGGAGACCCAGTACTTC. The full variable domain, rest sourced from reference TRBV11-2 and TRBJ2-5, is EAGVAQSPRYKIIEKRQSVAFWCNPISGHATLYWYQQILGQGPKLLIQFQNNGVVDDSQLPKDRFSAERLKGVDSTLKIQPAKLEDSAVYLCASSPRGLAETQYFGPGTRLLVL.

This clonotype was counted a few times. J is TRBJ2-1 and V is TRBV5-1; TRBD1 aligns across 10 bases. Germline CDR1 reads SGHRS; CDR2 reads YFSETQ. Losses at the gene ends were 2 bases for V and 2 bases for J; bases not matched to a gene: 4. This CDR3 comprises 16 residues. The CDR3 DNA is TGCGCCAGCAGCTTCTCGACAGGGGGCGCCTACAATGAGCAGTTCTTC. Translation gives CASSFSTGGAYNEQFF.